This T cell receptor beta chain is from a study of T cells in localized non-small cell lung cancer. Study findings and constraints: Those with higher blood T cell density had longer overall survival.

Here immunoSEQ multiplex PCR was the method, and the copy in TCRdb shows in-frame clones only, minus some. The sample lists under 25,000 clones; about nine tenths were seen once. Notes on this clone: Its target is unknown.

This specimen consisted of PBMCs, obtained before any cancer treatment. The source is a man between 40 and 70 years old with stage II squamous cell lung carcinoma.

The CDR3 reads CASSLLGAGVGETQYF. In DNA form, the CDR3 reads TGTGCCAGCAGCCTCCTAGGGGCGGGGGTCGGAGAGACCCAGTACTTC. The chain joins TRBV13 to TRBJ2-5, with TRBD2 identical over 7 bases. Germline-derived CDR1 and CDR2 are PRHDT and FYEKMQ (reference sequence). V lost 5 bases, J lost 4 bases, and 13 bases stayed unmatched. The length of the CDR3 is 16 residues.